Each of the 17 T cell receptor beta chains below was sequenced from the same sample in a study of cytomegalovirus exposure and HLA in healthy donors. The primer mix had 60 Vbeta and 13 Jbeta primers. Some clones are missing from TCRdb's copy, which holds only in-frame ones; the method was immunoSEQ multiplex PCR. The sample's table shows 100,000 to 150,000 clones. The specimen sequenced was PBMCs. The receptors originated from a woman in her forties in good health and CMV-seronegative.

This sequence joins TRBV7-2 and TRBJ1-1, with D perhaps matching TRBD1 (5 bases). The CDR3 covers 14 residues. CDR1 SGHTA and CDR2 FQGNSA come from the germline V gene. V was cut by 1 base and J by 6 bases, with 12 bases left in between. Here the CDR3 reads CASSLDGATAEAFF. CDR3 bases: TGTGCCAGCAGCTTAGATGGGGCGACAGCTGAAGCTTTCTTT.

The chain combines TRBV29-1 with TRBJ1-2, with a possible D match to TRBD1 (5 bases). Germline-derived CDR1 and CDR2 are SQVTM and ANQGSEA. This CDR3 spans 14 amino acids. The V gene lost 4 bases and the J gene lost 4 bases, with 16 bases spanning the gap. CDR3 sequence (DNA): TGCAGCGTTGGGGGGGTAGGGAGAGCCTATGGCTACACCTTC. Translated, it gives CSVGGVGRAYGYTF.

This chain connects TRBV6-6 to TRBJ2-6; D ambiguous. In germline, CDR1 is MNHNY, CDR2 SVGAGI (reference sequence). The CDR3 covers 14 residues. V was clipped by 8 bases and J by 0 bases, with 8 bases between them. The CDR3 spells CASLATSGANVLTF. CDR3 in DNA: TGTGCCAGCCTCGCTACCTCTGGGGCCAACGTCCTGACTTTC.

V and J are TRBV10-3 and TRBJ2-3; TRBD2 is a possible D gene (6 bases). The CDR3 sequence is 12 residues long. Trimming removed 8 bases from V and 6 bases from J, with 12 bases in between. Germline assignment: CDR1 ENHRY and CDR2 SYGVKD. The CDR3 spells CAIQGGGDTQYF. The CDR3 DNA reads TGTGCCATCCAGGGAGGTGGCGATACGCAGTATTTT.

The chain combines TRBV19 with TRBJ1-2; TRBD1 might be the D (6 bases). Germline V gene data show CDR1 as LNHDA and CDR2 as SQIVND (reference sequence). Deletions cut 6 bases from V and 5 bases from J, with 19 bases between. The CDR3 spans 15 residues. CDR3 in amino acids: CASRERGGGSYGYTF. CDR3 nucleotide sequence: TGTGCCAGTAGGGAGAGGGGAGGGGGAAGTTATGGCTACACCTTC.

The chain employs TRBV11-3 and TRBJ2-3; D possibly corresponds to TRBD1 (6 bases). The CDR3 contains 13 residues. Germline V lookup: CDR1 SGHNT, CDR2 YENEEA. Trimming cost V 3 bases and J 5 bases, with 9 bases left between them. CDR3 sequence (DNA): TGTGCCAGCAGCTTGCAGGGGAGAGATACGCAGTATTTT. The encoded protein is CASSLQGRDTQYF.

This rearrangement joins TRBV20-1 to TRBJ2-3; D is ambiguous. Deletions cut 5 bases from V and 5 bases from J, with 8 bases between. CDR3 length equals 11 residues. Per the germline V gene, CDR1 is DFQATT and CDR2 is SNEGSKA (reference sequence). For the CDR3, the DNA is TGCAGTGCTGCCCGAGGAGATACGCAGTATTTT. As protein: CSAARGDTQYF.

A word on this clone: The sample has other DNA sequences that encode this CDR3 too. The chain combines TRBV29-1 with TRBJ1-1, with 9 bases fitting TRBD1. The germline V gene encodes CDR1 SQVTM and CDR2 ANQGSEA. This CDR3 is 13 amino acids long. V was pared by 4 bases and J by 3 bases, with 3 bases of the junction left unmatched. CDR3 nucleotide sequence: TGCAGCGTTGTCGGACAGGGGTACACTGAAGCTTTCTTT. It encodes CSVVGQGYTEAFF.

The rearrangement links TRBV7-3 to TRBJ1-2; D call uncertain. Germline CDR1 is SGHTA and CDR2 is FQGTGA. The V end lost 1 base, the J end lost 4 bases, and 13 bases lay between the germline ends. CDR3 length: 15 residues. The DNA of the CDR3 is TGTGCCAGCAGCTTAAACGGGTTAAGAGGCTATGGCTACACCTTC. It specifies CASSLNGLRGYGYTF.

This chain uses TRBV2 with TRBJ1-2, with D maybe TRBD1 (5 bases). CDR1 and CDR2 (germline): SNHLY, FYNNEI. V lost 3 bases to trimming and J lost 9 bases, with 14 bases between them. The CDR3 has 13 residues. The CDR3, as DNA: TGTGCCAGCAGTGATCAGGGAATGAGGAGCTACACCTTC. Amino acid sequence: CASSDQGMRSYTF.

V gene TRBV28 combines with J gene TRBJ1-1; D not resolved. The germline V and J ends were trimmed by 4 bases and 4 bases, with 10 bases remaining between them. The CDR3 runs 13 residues. Germline V gene sequence: CDR1 MDHEN, CDR2 SYDVKM. The CDR3 DNA sequence: TGTGCCAGCAGTTCCCGCCAGGTCACTGAAGCTTTCTTT. Protein sequence: CASSSRQVTEAFF. The variable domain in full, completed from reference TRBV28 and TRBJ1-1, reads DVKVTQSSRYLVKRTGEKVFLECVQDMDHENMFWYRQDPGLGLRLIYFSYDVKMKEKGDIPEGYSVSREKKERFSLILESASTNQTSMYLCASSSRQVTEAFFGQGTRLTVV.

The chain recombines TRBV28 with TRBJ1-2, with D hard to call. The CDR3 length is 13 residues. The germline CDR1 and CDR2 sequences are MDHEN and SYDVKM. The germline V and J ends were trimmed by 3 bases and 7 bases, with 12 bases remaining between them. Written as DNA, the CDR3 is TGTGCCAGCAGTTTCGACGGGGAGGGTGGCTACACCTTC. Translating it yields CASSFDGEGGYTF.

The J gene is TRBJ2-2, the V gene TRBV5-1; perhaps TRBD1 as D (6 bases). Looked up from germline, CDR1 is SGHRS and CDR2 is YFSETQ. The V and J ends lost 4 bases and 3 bases respectively, with 16 bases between them. The CDR3 runs 16 residues. The DNA for the CDR3 is TGCGCCAGCAGCCCCCCTGGGCAGGGGCACACCGGGGAGCTGTTTTTT. This gives the protein CASSPPGQGHTGELFF.

This chain links TRBV5-4 with TRBJ2-2; the D gene is possibly TRBD1 (6 bases). Germline CDR1 SGHNT, CDR2 YYREEE (reference sequence). CDR3 length: 19 residues. The V end was cut by 0 bases, the J end by 0 bases, with 18 bases between. CDR3: CASSLDGWGQGANTGELFF. The CDR3 DNA sequence: TGTGCCAGCAGCTTGGATGGGTGGGGGCAGGGCGCGAACACCGGGGAGCTGTTTTTT.

The chain is built from TRBV7-9 and TRBJ2-2; no reliable D call. Trimming removed 2 bases at V and 4 bases at J, with 14 bases between. The CDR3 contains 16 residues. CDR1 is SEHNR, CDR2 FQNEAQ, per germline (reference sequence). CDR3 DNA: TGTGCCAGCAGCTTAATGCGGTTGTCGGCCACCGGGGAGCTGTTTTTT. As protein: CASSLMRLSATGELFF.

The chain has TRBV7-2 and TRBJ2-3, with 8 bases fitting TRBD1. With 5 bases clipped from V and 3 bases from J, the junction kept 4 bases outside the gene matches. CDR1 SGHTA and CDR2 FQGNSA come from the germline V gene. The CDR3 length is 14 residues. The CDR3 loop is CASSMDRETDTQYF. DNA for the CDR3: TGTGCCAGCAGCATGGACAGGGAGACAGATACGCAGTATTTT.

CDR3 nucleotide sequence: TGTGCCTCGGGGTCGGATTGGCGGGGGGGCCGCGATGAGCAGTTCTTC. Its protein product is CASGSDWRGGRDEQFF. V gene TRBV2 combines with J gene TRBJ2-1, with 9 bases lining up with TRBD2. The V gene end was trimmed by 11 bases and the J gene end by 8 bases; junction bases not matched to a gene: 19. The germline V gene has CDR1 SNHLY and CDR2 FYNNEI. CDR3 size: 16 residues.